This entry is about one T cell receptor beta chain. Its antigen is undetermined. Repertoires were generated with immunoSEQ multiplex PCR, while TCRdb's copy carries only in-frame clones and drops some. The sample gives around 180,000 clones, 70% to 90% of which show up once; roughly 26% is in the top ten. The sample originates from a study of T cell responses to AZD1222 COVID-19 vaccine. The CDR3 totals 19 residues. The V segment lost 5 bases and the J segment 2 bases; nucleotides outside the gene matches: 13. The germline gives CDR1 MNHEY, CDR2 SMNVEV (reference sequence). Points from the study as a whole: Donor demographics were predominantly white British with a female majority; clonal diversity may be underestimated. Researchers report vaccine-associated CD4 TCRs spanning spike, with dominance at 160-218 and 743-854. Repertoire sampling happened only post peak T cell response.

The chain employs TRBV27 and TRBJ2-1; 12 nucleotides agree with TRBD2. This clonotype was obtained from an adult who received the AZD1222 COVID-19 vaccine. Here the sequenced sample was peripheral blood, taken 28 days after the second AZD1222 dose. The CDR3 protein is CASSRMGLAGGSPYNEQFF. The CDR3 DNA is TGTGCCAGCAGTCGTATGGGGCTAGCGGGAGGGTCCCCCTACAATGAGCAGTTCTTC.